The present T cell receptor beta chain was sequenced within a study of Tregs in tolerant kidney transplant recipients. Here immunoSEQ multiplex PCR was the method, and the copy in TCRdb shows in-frame clones only, minus some. The data show roughly 53,000 clones, and the top ten clones hold about 0.83%. Study results and limitations: Nucleotide sequences could not be compared across some patients' samples due to primer changes. Tregs expanded with activated donor B cells seemed most donor-specific.

Comments on this clone: Its specificity is unknown. The read finishes 3 residues shy of the CDR3 end, and the germline J gene is used to complete it.

This CDR3 has 15 residues. Trimming took 4 bases from V and 0 from J, leaving 13 bases between them. Looked up from germline, CDR1 is SGHRS and CDR2 is YFSETQ. This chain links TRBV5-1 with TRBJ1-1, with TRBD1 as a possible D gene (5 bases). The TCR originated in a human donor who received a combined kidney and bone marrow transplant. The source material was CD4+ T cells from blood, sampled before the transplant. The CDR3 reads CASSTDPGLNTEAFF. CDR3 bases read: TGCGCCAGCAGCACCGACCCAGGGCTGAACACTGAA. Using reference TRBV5-1 and TRBJ1-1 for the parts outside the CDR3, the full variable domain is KAGVTQTPRYLIKTRGQQVTLSCSPISGHRSVSWYQQTPGQGLQFLFEYFSETQRNKGNFPGRFSGRQFSNSRSEMNVSTLELGDSALYLCASSTDPGLNTEAFFGQGTRLTVV.